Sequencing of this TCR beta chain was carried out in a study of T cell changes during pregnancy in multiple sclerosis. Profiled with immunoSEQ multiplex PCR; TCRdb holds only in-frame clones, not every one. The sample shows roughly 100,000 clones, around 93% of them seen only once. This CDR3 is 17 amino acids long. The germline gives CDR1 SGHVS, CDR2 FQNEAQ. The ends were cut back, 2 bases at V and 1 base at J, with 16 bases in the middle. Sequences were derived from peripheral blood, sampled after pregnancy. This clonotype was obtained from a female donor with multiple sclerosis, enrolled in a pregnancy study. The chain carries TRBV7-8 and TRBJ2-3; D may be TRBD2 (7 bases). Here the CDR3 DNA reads TGTGCCAGCAGCTTATCTGGGGGGGCCCGGGGCACAGATACGCAGTATTTT. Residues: CASSLSGGARGTDTQYF.